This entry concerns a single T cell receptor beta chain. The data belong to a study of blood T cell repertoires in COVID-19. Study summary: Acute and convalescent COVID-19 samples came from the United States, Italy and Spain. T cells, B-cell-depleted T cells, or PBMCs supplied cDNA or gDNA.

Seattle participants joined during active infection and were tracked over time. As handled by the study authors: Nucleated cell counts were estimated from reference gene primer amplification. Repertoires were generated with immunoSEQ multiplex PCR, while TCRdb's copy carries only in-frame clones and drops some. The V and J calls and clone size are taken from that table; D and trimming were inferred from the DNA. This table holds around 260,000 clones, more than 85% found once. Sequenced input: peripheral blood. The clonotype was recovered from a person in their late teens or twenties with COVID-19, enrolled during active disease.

CDR3 in DNA: TGTGCCAGTAGTACGACAGCAATGAACACTGAAGCTTTCTTT. This encodes CASSTTAMNTEAFF. This chain links TRBV19 with TRBJ1-1, with D perhaps TRBD1 (5 bases). This CDR3 region has 14 residues. The germline CDR1 and CDR2 sequences are LNHDA and SQIVND (reference sequence). V was clipped by 4 bases and J by 0 bases, with 9 bases between them. The full variable domain, its missing parts supplied by reference TRBV19 and TRBJ1-1, is DGGITQSPKYLFRKEGQNVTLSCEQNLNHDAMYWYRQDPGQGLRLIYYSQIVNDFQKGDIAEGYSVSREKKESFPLTVTSAQKNPTAFYLCASSTTAMNTEAFFGQGTRLTVV.